The present T cell receptor (beta chain) was sequenced within a study of control samples from healthy donors and cancer patients. Some clones are missing from TCRdb's copy, which holds only in-frame ones; the method was immunoSEQ multiplex PCR. In the table there are about 190,000 clones, about 93% of which are singletons. The V gene lost 5 bases and the J gene lost 4 bases, with 12 bases spanning the gap. The CDR3 has 14 amino acids. Germline loops: CDR1 MNHEY, CDR2 SVGAGI. Sequenced sample: blood. V usage is TRBV6-5 and J usage is TRBJ1-5; tentatively, D is TRBD1 (5 bases). The sequence came from a man between 18 and 35 years old in good health. In DNA form, the CDR3 reads TGTGCCAGCAGTCCAGTGGGGGTGAATCAGCCCCAGCATTTT. Translation: CASSPVGVNQPQHF.